In this sample, the clone carrying this TCR beta chain turned up a few times. This entry comes from a study of blood T cell repertoires in COVID-19. Study-wide background: Samples came from the United States, Italy and Spain, spanning acute and convalescent COVID-19. T cells, B-cell-depleted T cells, or PBMCs supplied cDNA or gDNA.

J lost 3 bases, V lost 2 bases, and 7 bases had no gene match. CDR1 is SNHLY, CDR2 FYNNEI, per germline. The CDR3 extends over 17 amino acids. In the study's own analysis: Estimation of nucleated cell counts relied on the amplification of reference gene primers. Sequencing was performed with immunoSEQ multiplex PCR; in TCRdb, only in-frame clones are kept and a portion is missing. V and J calls and clone size are given by that table; D and trimming were obtained from the DNA. Altogether fewer than 250,000 clones are present, approximately 85% being singletons, with the ten largest covering about 4.8%.

The specimen sequenced was peripheral blood. This sequence joins TRBV2 and TRBJ2-1; TRBD1 matches at 10 bases. The sequence was obtained from a woman aged 70 to 79 with acute or convalescent COVID-19. CDR3 in DNA: TGTGCCAGCAGTGAACCCTTGGACAGGGGGAGCTACAATGAGCAGTTCTTC. Protein product: CASSEPLDRGSYNEQFF. Based on the CDR3 plus reference TRBV2 and TRBJ2-1, the full variable domain is EPEVTQTPSHQVTQMGQEVILRCVPISNHLYFYWYRQILGQKVEFLVSFYNNEISEKSEIFDDQFSVERPDGSNFTLKIRSTKLEDSAMYFCASSEPLDRGSYNEQFFGPGTRLTVL.